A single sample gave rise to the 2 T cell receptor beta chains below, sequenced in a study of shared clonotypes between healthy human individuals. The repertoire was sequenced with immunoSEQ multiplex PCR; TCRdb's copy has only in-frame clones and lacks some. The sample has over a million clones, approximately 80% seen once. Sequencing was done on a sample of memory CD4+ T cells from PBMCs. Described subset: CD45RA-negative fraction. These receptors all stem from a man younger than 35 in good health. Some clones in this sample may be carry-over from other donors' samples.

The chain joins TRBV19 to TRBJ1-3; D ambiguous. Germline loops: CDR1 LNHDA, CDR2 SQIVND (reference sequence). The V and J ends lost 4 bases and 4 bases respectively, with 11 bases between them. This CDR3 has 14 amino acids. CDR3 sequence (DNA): TGTGCCAGTAGTACTCGGCGCGAGGGAAACACCATATATTTT. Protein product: CASSTRREGNTIYF.

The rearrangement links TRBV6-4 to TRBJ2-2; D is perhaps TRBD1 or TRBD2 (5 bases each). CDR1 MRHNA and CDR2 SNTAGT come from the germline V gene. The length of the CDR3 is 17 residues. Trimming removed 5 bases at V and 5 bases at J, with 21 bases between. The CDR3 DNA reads TGTGCCAGCAGTAGGAGTATTACGAGGGACGGAACCGGGGAGCTGTTTTTT. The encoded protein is CASSRSITRDGTGELFF.